The following is a T cell receptor (beta chain) sequence with its context. Assay: immunoSEQ multiplex PCR; the TCRdb copy retains only in-frame clones and omits some. The sample includes roughly 260,000 clones, roughly 89% of them seen just once. The data originate from a study of cytomegalovirus exposure and HLA in healthy donors. Germline CDR1 and CDR2: MDHEN and SYDVKM. V was shortened by 5 bases and J by 3 bases, with 10 bases between the two germline ends. The CDR3 has 13 amino acids. V is TRBV28 and J is TRBJ1-1, with a weak D call TRBD1 (6 bases). The receptor was derived from a woman aged 18-29 years in good health and CMV-seronegative. The source material was PBMCs. CDR3 sequence reads: CASSVGTHTEAFF. The CDR3 region has the DNA TGTGCCAGCAGTGTCGGGACACACACTGAAGCTTTCTTT.